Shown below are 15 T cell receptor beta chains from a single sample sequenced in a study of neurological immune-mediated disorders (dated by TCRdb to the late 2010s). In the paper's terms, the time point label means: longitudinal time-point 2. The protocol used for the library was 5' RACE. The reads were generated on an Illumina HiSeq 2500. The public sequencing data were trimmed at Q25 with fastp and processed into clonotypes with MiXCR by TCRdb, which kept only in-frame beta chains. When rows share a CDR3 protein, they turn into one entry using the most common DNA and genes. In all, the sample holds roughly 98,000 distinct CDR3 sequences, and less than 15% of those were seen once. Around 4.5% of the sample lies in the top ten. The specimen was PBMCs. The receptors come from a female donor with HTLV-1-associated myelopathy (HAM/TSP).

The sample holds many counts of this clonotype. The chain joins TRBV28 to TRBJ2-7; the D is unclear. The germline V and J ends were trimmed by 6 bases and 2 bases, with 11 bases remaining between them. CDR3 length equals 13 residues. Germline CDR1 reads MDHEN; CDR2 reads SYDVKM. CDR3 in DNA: TGTGCCAGCAGGACCGGCGATGCCTACGAGCAGTACTTC. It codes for CASRTGDAYEQYF.

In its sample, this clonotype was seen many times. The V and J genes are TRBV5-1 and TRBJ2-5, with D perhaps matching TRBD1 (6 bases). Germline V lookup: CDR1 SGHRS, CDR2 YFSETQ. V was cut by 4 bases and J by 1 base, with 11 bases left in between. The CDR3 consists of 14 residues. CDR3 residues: CASSLGQTQETQYF. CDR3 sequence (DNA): TGCGCCAGCAGCCTCGGACAGACCCAAGAGACCCAGTACTTC.

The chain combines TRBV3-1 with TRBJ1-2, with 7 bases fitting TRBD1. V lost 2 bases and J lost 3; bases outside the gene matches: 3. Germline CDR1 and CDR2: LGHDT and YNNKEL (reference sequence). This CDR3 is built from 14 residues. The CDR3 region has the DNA TGTGCCAGCAGCCAACCGGGACAGTACTATGGCTACACCTTC. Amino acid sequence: CASSQPGQYYGYTF.

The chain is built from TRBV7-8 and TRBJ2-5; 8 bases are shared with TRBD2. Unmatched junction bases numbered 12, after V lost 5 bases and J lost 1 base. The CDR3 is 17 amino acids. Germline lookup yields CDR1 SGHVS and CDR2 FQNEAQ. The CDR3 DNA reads TGTGCCAGCAGCGGGTCGGAAGCGGGGGCCCTCCAAGAGACCCAGTACTTC. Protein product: CASSGSEAGALQETQYF.

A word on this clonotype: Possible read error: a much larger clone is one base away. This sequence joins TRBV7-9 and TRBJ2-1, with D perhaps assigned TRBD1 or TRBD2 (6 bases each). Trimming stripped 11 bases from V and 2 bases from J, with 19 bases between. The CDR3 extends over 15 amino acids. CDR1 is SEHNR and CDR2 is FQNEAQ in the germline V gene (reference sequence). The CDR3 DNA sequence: TGTGCCGCGGGACCTCCGAGGGGGGCCTACAATGAGCAGTTCTTC. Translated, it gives CAAGPPRGAYNEQFF.

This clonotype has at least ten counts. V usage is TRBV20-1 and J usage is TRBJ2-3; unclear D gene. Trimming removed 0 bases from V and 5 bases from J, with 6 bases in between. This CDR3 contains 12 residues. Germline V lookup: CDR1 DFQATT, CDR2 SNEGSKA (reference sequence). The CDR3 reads CSARDPIDTQYF. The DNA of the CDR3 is TGCAGTGCTAGAGATCCGATAGATACGCAGTATTTT.

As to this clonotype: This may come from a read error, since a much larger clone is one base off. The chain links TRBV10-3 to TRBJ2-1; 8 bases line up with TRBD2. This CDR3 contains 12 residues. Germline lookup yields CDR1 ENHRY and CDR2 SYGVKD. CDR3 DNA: TGTGTCATCACGGGAGGGGTAGGCGAGCAGTTCTTC. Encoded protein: CVITGGVGEQFF.

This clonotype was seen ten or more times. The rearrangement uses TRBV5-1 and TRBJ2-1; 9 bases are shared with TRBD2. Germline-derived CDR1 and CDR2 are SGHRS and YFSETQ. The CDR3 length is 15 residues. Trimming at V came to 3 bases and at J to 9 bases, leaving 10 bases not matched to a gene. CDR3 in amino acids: CASSYTSGPAREQFF. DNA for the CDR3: TGCGCCAGCAGCTACACTAGCGGGCCCGCTCGTGAGCAGTTCTTC.

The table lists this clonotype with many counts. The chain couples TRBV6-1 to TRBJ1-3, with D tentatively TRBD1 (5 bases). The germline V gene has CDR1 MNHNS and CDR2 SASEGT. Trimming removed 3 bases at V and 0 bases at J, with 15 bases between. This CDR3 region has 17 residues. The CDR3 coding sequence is TGTGCCAGCAGTGATACAGGTCACCTAAGCTCTGGAAACACCATATATTTT. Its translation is CASSDTGHLSSGNTIYF.

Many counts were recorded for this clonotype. CDR3 amino acids: CAISARSSRDTGELFF. DNA for the CDR3: TGTGCCATCAGTGCCCGGTCATCTCGGGACACCGGGGAGCTGTTTTTT. The rearrangement uses TRBV10-3 and TRBJ2-2; D remains ambiguous. Trimming shortened V by 4 bases and J by 3 bases, and 15 bases separated the two germline ends. Germline V gene lookup returns CDR1 ENHRY and CDR2 SYGVKD. The CDR3 extends over 16 amino acids.

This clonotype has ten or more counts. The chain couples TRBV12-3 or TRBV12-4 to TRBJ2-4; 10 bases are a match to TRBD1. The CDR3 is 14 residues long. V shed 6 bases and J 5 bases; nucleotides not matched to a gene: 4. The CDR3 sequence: CASSRQGAQNIQYF. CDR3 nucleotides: TGTGCCAGCAGCCGACAGGGGGCCCAAAACATTCAGTACTTC.

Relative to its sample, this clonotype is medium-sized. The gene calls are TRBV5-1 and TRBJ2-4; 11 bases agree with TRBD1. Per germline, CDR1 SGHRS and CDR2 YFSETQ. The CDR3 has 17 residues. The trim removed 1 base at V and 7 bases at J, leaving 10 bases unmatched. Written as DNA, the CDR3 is TGCGCCAGCAGCTTGACCGGACAGGGGGCCAATAGTAACATTCAGTACTTC. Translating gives CASSLTGQGANSNIQYF.

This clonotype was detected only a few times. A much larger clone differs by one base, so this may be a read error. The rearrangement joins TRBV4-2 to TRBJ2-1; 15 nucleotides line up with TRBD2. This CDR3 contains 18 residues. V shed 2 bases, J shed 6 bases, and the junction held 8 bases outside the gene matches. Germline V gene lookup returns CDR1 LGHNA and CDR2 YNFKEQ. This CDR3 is CASSQPGTSGGLGNEQFF. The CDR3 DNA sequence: TGTGCCAGCAGCCAACCCGGGACTAGCGGGGGGTTAGGCAATGAGCAGTTCTTC.

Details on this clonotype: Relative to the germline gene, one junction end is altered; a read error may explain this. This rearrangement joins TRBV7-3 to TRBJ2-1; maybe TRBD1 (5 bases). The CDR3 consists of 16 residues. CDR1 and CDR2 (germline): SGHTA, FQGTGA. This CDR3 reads CASSPRKGSPYNEQLF. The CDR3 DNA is TGTGCCAGCAGCCCGAGGAAGGGGTCTCCCTACAATGAGCAGCTCTTC.

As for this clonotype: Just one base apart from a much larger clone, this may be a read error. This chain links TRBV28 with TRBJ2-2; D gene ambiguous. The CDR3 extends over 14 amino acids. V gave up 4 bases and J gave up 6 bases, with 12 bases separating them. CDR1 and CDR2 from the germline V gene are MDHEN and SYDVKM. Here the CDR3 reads CASSSPQLAGELFF. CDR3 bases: TGTGCCAGCAGTTCCCCGCAATTGGCCGGGGAGCTGTTTTTT.